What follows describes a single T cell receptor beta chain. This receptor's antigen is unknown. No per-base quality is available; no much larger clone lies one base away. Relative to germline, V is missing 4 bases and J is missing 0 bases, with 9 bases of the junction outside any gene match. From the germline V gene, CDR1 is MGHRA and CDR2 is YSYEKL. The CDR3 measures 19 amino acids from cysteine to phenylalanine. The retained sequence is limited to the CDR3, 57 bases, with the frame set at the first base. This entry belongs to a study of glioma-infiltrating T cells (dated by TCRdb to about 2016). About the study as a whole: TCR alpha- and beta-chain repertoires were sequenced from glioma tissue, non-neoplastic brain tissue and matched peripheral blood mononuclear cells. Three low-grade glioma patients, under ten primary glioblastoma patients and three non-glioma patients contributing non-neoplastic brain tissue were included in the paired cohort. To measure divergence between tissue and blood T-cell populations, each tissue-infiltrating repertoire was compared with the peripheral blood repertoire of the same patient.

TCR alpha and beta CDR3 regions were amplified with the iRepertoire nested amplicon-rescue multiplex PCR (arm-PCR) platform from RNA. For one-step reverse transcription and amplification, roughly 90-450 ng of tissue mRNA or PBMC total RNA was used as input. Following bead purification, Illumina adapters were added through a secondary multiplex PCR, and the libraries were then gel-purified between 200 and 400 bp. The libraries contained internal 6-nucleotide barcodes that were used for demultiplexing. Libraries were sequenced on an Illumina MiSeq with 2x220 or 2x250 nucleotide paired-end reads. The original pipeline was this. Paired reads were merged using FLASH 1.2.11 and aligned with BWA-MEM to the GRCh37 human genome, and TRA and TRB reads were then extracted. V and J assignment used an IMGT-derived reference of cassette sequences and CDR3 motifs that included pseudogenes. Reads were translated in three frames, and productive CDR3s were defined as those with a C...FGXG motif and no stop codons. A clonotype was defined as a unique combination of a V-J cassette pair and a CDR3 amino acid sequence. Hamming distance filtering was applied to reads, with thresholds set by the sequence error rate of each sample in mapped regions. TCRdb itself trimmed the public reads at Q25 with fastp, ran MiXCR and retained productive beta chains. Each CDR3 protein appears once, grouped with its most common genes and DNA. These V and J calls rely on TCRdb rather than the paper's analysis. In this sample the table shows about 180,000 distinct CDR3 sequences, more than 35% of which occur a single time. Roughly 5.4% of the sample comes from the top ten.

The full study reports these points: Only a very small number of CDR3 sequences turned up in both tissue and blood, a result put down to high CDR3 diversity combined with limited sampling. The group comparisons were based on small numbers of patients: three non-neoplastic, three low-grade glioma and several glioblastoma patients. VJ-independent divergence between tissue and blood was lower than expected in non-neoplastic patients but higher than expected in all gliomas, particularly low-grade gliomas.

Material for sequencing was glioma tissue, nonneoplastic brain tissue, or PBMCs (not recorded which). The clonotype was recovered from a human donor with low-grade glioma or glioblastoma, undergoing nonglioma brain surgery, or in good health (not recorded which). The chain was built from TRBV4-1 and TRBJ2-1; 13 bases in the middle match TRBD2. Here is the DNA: TGCGCCAGCAGCCCACCGGGACTAGCGGGAAGGAGCTCCTACAATGAGCAGTTCTTC. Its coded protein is CASSPPGLAGRSSYNEQFF.